Sequencing of this T cell receptor (beta chain) was carried out in a study of cytomegalovirus exposure and HLA in healthy donors. Vbeta (60) and Jbeta (13) primers were used in the PCR. Only in-frame clones appear in the TCRdb table, and some are missing; sequencing was by immunoSEQ multiplex PCR. The sample includes about 150,000 clones, roughly 80% of them seen just once. Germline V gene lookup returns CDR1 SGDLS and CDR2 YYNGEE. Losses at the gene ends were 0 bases for V and 4 bases for J; bases not matched to a gene: 5. The CDR3 is 17 amino acids. This chain connects TRBV9 to TRBJ2-2; 11 positions match TRBD2. Material: PBMCs. The sequence was obtained from a man aged 30 to 39 in good health and CMV-seropositive. The CDR3 DNA follows: TGTGCCAGCAGCGTAGAGCTAGCGGGGGGCGGCACCGGGGAGCTGTTTTTT. This codes for CASSVELAGGGTGELFF.